The T cell receptor beta chain under discussion was sequenced for a study of cytomegalovirus exposure and HLA in healthy donors. Study-level findings and limits: 16,951 TCR beta sequences were associated with HLA alleles at 0.05 false discovery rate in a later analysis. There were under 200 TCR beta chains listed as cytomegalovirus-associated. Testing in vitro showed a few CMV-associated chains specific for CMV antigens.

As for this clone: Its specificity is not known.

The PCR had 60 Vbeta and 13 Jbeta primers. Assay: immunoSEQ multiplex PCR; the TCRdb copy retains only in-frame clones and omits some. This repertoire shows about 150,000 clones, over 75% found once; its top ten account for about 0.66%. Input material: PBMCs. The clonotype was recovered from a male donor in good health and CMV-seronegative.

The CDR3 region has the DNA TGTGCCAGCAGTCTCACGGGACAGGGGCCCAACACCATATATTTT. Translating it yields CASSLTGQGPNTIYF. The rearrangement joins TRBV6-5 to TRBJ1-3; 10 bases line up with TRBD1. V trimming: 5 bases; J trimming: 7 bases; junction bases outside the gene matches: 8. This CDR3 has 15 residues. CDR1 and CDR2 (germline): MNHEY, SVGAGI.